The present entry profiles one TCR beta chain with its context. Its antigen remains unidentified. Reverse transcription of all isolated RNA meant that expressed TCRB transcripts were sequenced. Measured with immunoSEQ multiplex PCR; TCRdb has only the in-frame clones, and not every one. The repertoire holds 850,000 to 900,000 clones, with 17% as singletons. This sample is part of a study of beta chain features in type 1 diabetes. Study-level information: The study found patients and healthy donors alike in age, gender and cell yields. Analysis included 100 million to 110 million sorted cells drawn from all samples. Overall study findings and caveats: Across all four CD4+ subsets, people with type 1 diabetes showed modestly shorter TCRB CDR3s.

Stem cell-like memory, regulatory, central memory and naive CD4+ cells were sorted via CD45RO/CCR7/CD25/CD127/CD95/CD27. The sequencing sample was made of naive CD4+ T cells from blood. The sequence was collected from a woman aged 18-29 years in good health.

The CDR3 sequence is CASSAIWGANYGYTF. The CDR3 DNA follows: TGTGCCAGCAGCGCGATTTGGGGAGCTAACTATGGCTACACCTTC. J is TRBJ1-2 and V is TRBV5-6; no definite D call. The CDR3 totals 15 residues. V lost 4 bases to trimming and J lost 0 bases, with 13 bases between them. Germline V gives CDR1 SGHDT, CDR2 YYEEEE.